Following are 16 T cell receptor beta chains from one sample sequenced in a study of T cell responses to AZD1222 COVID-19 vaccine. The assay was immunoSEQ multiplex PCR, and TCRdb's table has in-frame clones only and misses some. This table holds about 140,000 clones, around 90% found once. The sample in question was peripheral blood, obtained on day 0 of AZD1222 vaccination. These receptors originate from an adult in good health.

The table lists this clone with many counts. The rearrangement uses TRBV21-1 and TRBJ2-7. TRBV21-1 is a pseudogene. The CDR3 is 11 amino acids. CDR3 in amino acids: CASSSSKEQYF. In DNA, the CDR3 is TGTGCCAGCAGCAGCTCGAAAGAGCAGTACTTC.

The chain links TRBV29-1 to TRBJ2-2, with 11 bases identical to TRBD1. Germline lookup yields CDR1 SQVTM and CDR2 ANQGSEA. The V gene end was trimmed by 6 bases and the J gene end by 1 base; junction bases not matched to a gene: 7. The CDR3 loop spans 16 amino acids. CDR3 sequence (DNA): TGCAGCGTGTCGGACAGGGGGCTGCGGAACACCGGGGAGCTGTTTTTT. Its protein is CSVSDRGLRNTGELFF.

This clone was recorded only once. V is TRBV27 and J is TRBJ1-1; 7 bases are shared with TRBD1. With 7 bases clipped from V and 0 bases from J, the junction kept 5 bases outside the gene matches. Looked up from germline, CDR1 is MNHEY and CDR2 is SMNVEV (reference sequence). The CDR3 contains 14 residues. The CDR3 bases are TGTGCCAGCACTCCGACAGGGCTGAACACTGAAGCTTTCTTT. Residues: CASTPTGLNTEAFF.

This clone was seen once. J is TRBJ2-7 and V is TRBV14; TRBD2 agrees at 7 bases. The CDR3 contains 19 residues. Germline-derived CDR1 and CDR2 are SGHDN and FVKESK. Germline trimming cut 0 bases from V and 4 bases from J; bases unmatched to any gene: 18. The CDR3 loop is CASSQDWGGVHLPLYEQYF. CDR3 nucleotides: TGTGCCAGCAGCCAAGATTGGGGGGGAGTGCATCTCCCTCTTTACGAGCAGTACTTC.

This clone has just one count. This sequence joins TRBV5-1 and TRBJ2-5; 7 bases match TRBD2. Germline V gene sequence: CDR1 SGHRS, CDR2 YFSETQ. The V and J ends lost 1 base and 1 base, in that order; junction bases with no gene match: 1. The CDR3 consists of 14 residues. The DNA of the CDR3 is TGCGCCAGCAGCTTGCTAGCGGTCCAAGAGACCCAGTACTTC. This gives the protein CASSLLAVQETQYF.

The chain recombines TRBV28 with TRBJ2-1; possibly TRBD2 for D (6 bases). Germline assignment: CDR1 MDHEN and CDR2 SYDVKM. The CDR3 loop spans 13 amino acids. Between the trimmed V and J ends, which lost 8 bases and 0 bases, there was a span of 8 bases. The chain's CDR3 is CASGGISYNEQFF. The DNA of the CDR3 is TGTGCCAGCGGGGGGATCTCCTACAATGAGCAGTTCTTC. The full variable domain, rest sourced from reference TRBV28 and TRBJ2-1, is DVKVTQSSRYLVKRTGEKVFLECVQDMDHENMFWYRQDPGLGLRLIYFSYDVKMKEKGDIPEGYSVSREKKERFSLILESASTNQTSMYLCASGGISYNEQFFGPGTRLTVL.

The CDR3 spells CSASERLGGLGRDTQYF. CDR3 DNA sequence: TGCAGTGCTAGTGAGAGGCTAGGCGGTTTGGGGCGGGATACGCAGTATTTT. The chain combines TRBV20-1 with TRBJ2-3; D may be TRBD1 (5 bases). From germline, CDR1 is DFQATT and CDR2 SNEGSKA (reference sequence). Trimming pared 3 bases from V and 6 bases from J, leaving 25 bases between. This CDR3 comprises 17 residues.

The gene calls are TRBV7-8 and TRBJ2-7; no clear D gene. V was pared by 5 bases and J by 0 bases, with 5 bases between. Per germline, CDR1 SGHVS and CDR2 FQNEAQ. There are 12 residues in the CDR3. CDR3 bases: TGTGCCAGCAGCCTTAGCTCCTACGAGCAGTACTTC. Its protein product is CASSLSSYEQYF.

The chain uses TRBV10-2 and TRBJ1-5; a possible D gene is TRBD1 (5 bases). The CDR3 has 14 amino acids. CDR1 and CDR2 (germline): WSHSY, SAAADI. Trimming shortened V by 7 bases and J by 1 base, and 11 bases separated the two germline ends. The CDR3 protein is CASTPRASNQPQHF. CDR3 in DNA: TGCGCCAGCACACCCAGGGCAAGCAATCAGCCCCAGCATTTT.

This chain joins TRBV6-1 and TRBJ1-2; D gene uncertain. The length of the CDR3 is 12 residues. Per the germline V gene, CDR1 is MNHNS and CDR2 is SASEGT. The V gene lost 2 bases and the J gene lost 4 bases, with 5 bases spanning the gap. This CDR3 reads CASSEYSYGYTF. The CDR3 DNA follows: TGTGCCAGCAGTGAATACTCCTATGGCTACACCTTC.

In its sample, this clone was seen a few times. V gene TRBV15 combines with J gene TRBJ2-7, with 8 nucleotides matching TRBD2. The CDR3 has 13 amino acids. CDR1 and CDR2 from the germline V gene are LNHNV and YYDKDF (reference sequence). Trimming cost V 3 bases and J 4 bases; bases outside gene matches: 2. The chain's CDR3 is CATSRGTSYEQYF. The CDR3 DNA follows: TGTGCCACCAGCAGGGGGACTAGTTACGAGCAGTACTTC.

The genes are TRBV7-6 and TRBJ1-1; 8 nucleotides agree with TRBD1. This CDR3 comprises 16 residues. Trimming cost V 1 base and J 0 bases; bases outside gene matches: 4. The V gene's germline CDR1 is SGHVS and CDR2 FNYEAQ. For the CDR3, the DNA is TGTGCCAGCAGCTTAGTGCCAGGGGGCATGAACACTGAAGCTTTCTTT. Translated, it gives CASSLVPGGMNTEAFF.

The chain uses TRBV28 and TRBJ1-1; TRBD1 is a possible D gene (5 bases). The germline V gene has CDR1 MDHEN and CDR2 SYDVKM. The CDR3 sequence is 13 residues long. Deletions cut 7 bases from V and 6 bases from J, with 15 bases between. CDR3 in DNA: TGTGCCAGCATTAGAGATAGGGGCGCTGAAGCTTTCTTT. Protein product: CASIRDRGAEAFF.

This chain connects TRBV7-8 to TRBJ1-2, with 9 bases fitting TRBD1. The CDR3 is 14 residues long. The V segment lost 5 bases and the J segment 5 bases; nucleotides outside the gene matches: 6. Germline CDR1 reads SGHVS; CDR2 reads FQNEAQ. DNA for the CDR3: TGTGCCAGCAGCCCCGGGGACAGGGTTTATGGCTACACCTTC. It translates to CASSPGDRVYGYTF. Full variable domain (outside the CDR3, taken from reference TRBV7-8 and TRBJ1-2): GAGVSQSPRYKVAKRGQDVALRCDPISGHVSLFWYQQALGQGPEFLTYFQNEAQLDKSGLPSDRFFAERPEGSVSTLKIQRTQQEDSAVYLCASSPGDRVYGYTFGSGTRLTVV.

The gene calls are TRBV30 and TRBJ1-3, with D perhaps TRBD1 (6 bases). The germline CDR1 and CDR2 sequences are GTSNPN and SVGIG (reference sequence). V gave up 3 bases and J gave up 0 bases, with 15 bases separating them. This CDR3 is built from 16 residues. CDR3 sequence (DNA): TGTGCCTGGAGGAAAGAGACGGGACACTCTGGAAACACCATATATTTT. This encodes CAWRKETGHSGNTIYF.

The CDR3 loop is CASSQEWGSYNSPLHF. The CDR3 region has the DNA TGCGCCAGCAGCCAAGAATGGGGCTCCTATAATTCACCCCTCCACTTT. This chain uses TRBV4-1 with TRBJ1-6; D is uncertain. The CDR3 runs 16 residues. V was trimmed by 0 bases and J by 0 bases, leaving 6 bases between them. The germline V gene has CDR1 MGHRA and CDR2 YSYEKL.